This T cell receptor (beta chain) was sequenced during a study of blood T cell repertoires in COVID-19. V was trimmed by 6 bases and J by 6 bases, leaving 9 bases between them. The CDR3 has 12 residues. Germline V gives CDR1 MNHEY, CDR2 SVGAGI. Some clones are missing from TCRdb's copy, which holds only in-frame ones; the method was immunoSEQ multiplex PCR. The top ten hold about 4.4% of the sample, which has 65,000 to 75,000 clones, approximately 84% seen once. The rearrangement joins TRBV6-5 to TRBJ1-3; no clear D gene. The receptor was isolated from a woman aged 60-75 years with acute or convalescent COVID-19. The specimen sequenced was peripheral blood. The CDR3 sequence is CASRPDKNTIYF. CDR3 nucleotides: TGTGCCAGCAGGCCCGACAAAAACACCATATATTTT.